Sequencing of this TCR beta chain was carried out in a study of cytomegalovirus exposure and HLA in healthy donors. Whole-study findings and limits: Later, TCR association rates were found to vary by HLA locus, highest for DRB1 and lowest for HLA-C. Links to common viral pathogens appeared, in a later analysis, for several of the most significant clusters.

The CDR3 loop spans 14 amino acids. The V and J ends lost 2 bases and 2 bases respectively, with 10 bases between them. Germline V gene lookup returns CDR1 SGDLS and CDR2 YYNGEE. PCR involved 60 Vbeta and 13 Jbeta primers. The protocol was immunoSEQ multiplex PCR, while the TCRdb copy is restricted to in-frame clones and leaves out a portion. The sample carries about 170,000 clones, 70% to 90% recorded once. About this clone: Its target is not known. Other DNA sequences in this specimen translate into the identical CDR3.

Input material: PBMCs. The V gene is TRBV9, the J gene TRBJ2-5; the D gene is possibly TRBD2 (6 bases). This clonotype was sampled from a man between 25 and 39 years old in good health and CMV-seropositive. This CDR3 reads CASSVGGGQETQYF. The DNA for the CDR3 is TGTGCCAGCAGCGTGGGGGGTGGGCAAGAGACCCAGTACTTC.